This T cell receptor beta chain stems from a study of OX40 agonist ivuxolimab in advanced cancers. General study points: Partly responding patients at 0.1-3.0 mg/kg showed some of the smallest clonal expansion. More expanded clones were seen, on average, in CD8+ T cells than in CD4+.

The CDR3 covers 14 residues. Germline loops: CDR1 MNHNS, CDR2 SASEGT. V was clipped by 4 bases and J by 5 bases; unmatched bases: 5. A remark on this clone: Antigen: not known.

The method was immunoSEQ multiplex PCR; TCRdb's version includes in-frame clones alone and lacks a portion of them. The sample yields about 58,000 clones, about 81% seen once. Material: CD4+ or CD8+ T cells sorted from blood, obtained in a trial of the OX40 agonist ivuxolimab. V gene TRBV6-1 combines with J gene TRBJ1-2; 9 bases match TRBD1. This clonotype originated in an adult with an advanced solid tumor such as melanoma, head and neck, liver or kidney cancer. The CDR3 loop reads CASSVGTGRYGYTF. CDR3 bases: TGTGCCAGCAGTGTTGGGACAGGGAGATATGGCTACACCTTC.